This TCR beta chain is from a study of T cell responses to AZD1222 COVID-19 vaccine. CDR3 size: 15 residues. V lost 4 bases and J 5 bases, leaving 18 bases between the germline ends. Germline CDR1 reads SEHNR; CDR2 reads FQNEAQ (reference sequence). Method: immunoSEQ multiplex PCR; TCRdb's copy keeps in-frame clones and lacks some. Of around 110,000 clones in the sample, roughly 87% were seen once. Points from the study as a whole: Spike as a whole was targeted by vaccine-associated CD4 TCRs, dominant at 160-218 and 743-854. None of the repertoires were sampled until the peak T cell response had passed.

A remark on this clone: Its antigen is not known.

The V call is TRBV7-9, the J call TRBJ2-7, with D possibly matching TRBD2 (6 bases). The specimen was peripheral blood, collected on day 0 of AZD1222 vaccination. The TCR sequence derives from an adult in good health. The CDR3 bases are TGTGCCAGCAGCTCGACCGTAGGTAGCGGCCACGAGCAGTACTTC. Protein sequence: CASSSTVGSGHEQYF.